This T cell receptor (beta chain) appears in the sequencing data of a study of T cell responses to AZD1222 COVID-19 vaccine. Study-level points and caveats: Nearly half of spike-specific TCRs reportedly target variant regions that are unmutated in the B.1.351 and B.1.1.7 variants.

Only in-frame clones appear in the TCRdb table, and some are missing; sequencing was by immunoSEQ multiplex PCR. This sample carries under 150,000 clones, roughly nine tenths of them seen once, and the ten largest clones take around a tenth. This clone is a singleton in its sample. The antigen is undetermined. In germline, CDR1 is LGHDT, CDR2 YNNKEL (reference sequence). The CDR3 is made up of 18 amino acids. V gave up 2 bases and J gave up 0 bases, with 17 bases separating them. This chain connects TRBV3-1 (or the pseudogene TRBV3-2) to TRBJ2-1, with a weak D call TRBD1 (5 bases). The sample consisted of peripheral blood, taken 28 days after the second AZD1222 dose. This clonotype was sampled from an adult who received the AZD1222 COVID-19 vaccine. CDR3: CASSQPHQRGNSYNEQFF. The CDR3 bases are TGTGCCAGCAGCCAACCCCATCAAAGGGGAAACTCCTACAATGAGCAGTTCTTC.